This TCR beta chain derives from a study of T cells after yellow fever vaccination. Study results and limitations: Contamination of FACS-sorted repertoires by abundant clonotypes from the bulk population could occur.

The CDR3 sequence is 14 residues long. The V and J ends lost 3 bases and 4 bases respectively, with 12 bases between them. 5'RACE template switching produced TCR cDNA carrying a universal primer site and UMIs. TCRdb re-derived calls from the 5' RACE reads in MiXCR, one entry per CDR3 protein. The table shows more than 350,000 distinct CDR3 sequences, with more than 9% occurring only once. Note on this clonotype: Antigen: not known.

This sample comprised PBMCs, obtained on the day of the first yellow fever vaccination. The sequence was collected from a man aged 18 to 30 who received the YFV17D yellow fever vaccine. The chain recombines TRBV12-3 or TRBV12-4 with TRBJ1-1; D call uncertain. The CDR3 sequence: CASSLIREITEAFF. CDR3 in DNA: TGTGCCAGCAGTTTGATCCGGGAGATCACTGAAGCTTTCTTT.